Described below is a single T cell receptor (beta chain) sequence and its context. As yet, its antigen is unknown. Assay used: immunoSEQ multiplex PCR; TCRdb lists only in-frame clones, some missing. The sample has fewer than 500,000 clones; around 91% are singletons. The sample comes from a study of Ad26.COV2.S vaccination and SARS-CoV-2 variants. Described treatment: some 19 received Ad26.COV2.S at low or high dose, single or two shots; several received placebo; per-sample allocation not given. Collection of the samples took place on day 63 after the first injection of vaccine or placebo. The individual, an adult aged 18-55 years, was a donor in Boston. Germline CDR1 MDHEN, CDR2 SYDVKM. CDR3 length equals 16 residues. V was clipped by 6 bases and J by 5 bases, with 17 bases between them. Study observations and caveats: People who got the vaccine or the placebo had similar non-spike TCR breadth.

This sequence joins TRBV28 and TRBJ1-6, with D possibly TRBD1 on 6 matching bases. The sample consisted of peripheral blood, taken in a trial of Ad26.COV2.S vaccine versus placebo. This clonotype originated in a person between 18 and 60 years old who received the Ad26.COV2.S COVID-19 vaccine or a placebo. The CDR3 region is CASRPVGKGDNSPLHF. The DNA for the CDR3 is TGTGCCAGCAGACCCGTGGGGAAGGGGGATAATTCACCCCTCCACTTT.